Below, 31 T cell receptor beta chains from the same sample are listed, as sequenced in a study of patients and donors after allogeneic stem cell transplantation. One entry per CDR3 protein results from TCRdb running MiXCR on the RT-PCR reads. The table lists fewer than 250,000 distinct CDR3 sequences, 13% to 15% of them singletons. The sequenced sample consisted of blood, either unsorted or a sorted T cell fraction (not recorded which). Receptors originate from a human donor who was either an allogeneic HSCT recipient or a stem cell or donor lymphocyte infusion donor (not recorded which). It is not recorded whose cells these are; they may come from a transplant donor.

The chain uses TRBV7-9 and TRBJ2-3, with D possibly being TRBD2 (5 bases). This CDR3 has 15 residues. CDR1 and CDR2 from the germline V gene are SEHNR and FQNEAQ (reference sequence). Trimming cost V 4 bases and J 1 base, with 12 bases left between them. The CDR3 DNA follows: TGTGCCAGCAGCTCCCAGTCCGGGGGCACAGATACGCAGTATTTT. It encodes CASSSQSGGTDTQYF.

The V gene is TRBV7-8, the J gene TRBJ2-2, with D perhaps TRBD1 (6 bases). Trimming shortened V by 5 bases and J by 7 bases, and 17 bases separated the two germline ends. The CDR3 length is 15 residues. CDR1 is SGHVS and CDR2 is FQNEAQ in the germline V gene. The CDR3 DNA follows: TGTGCCAGCAGCGAAGGCAGGGGACCGGTCGGGGAGCTGTTTTTT. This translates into CASSEGRGPVGELFF.

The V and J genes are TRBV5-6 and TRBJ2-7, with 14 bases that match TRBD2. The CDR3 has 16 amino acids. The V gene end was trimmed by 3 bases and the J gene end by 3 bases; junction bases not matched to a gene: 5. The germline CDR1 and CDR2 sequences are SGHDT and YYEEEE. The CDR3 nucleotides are TGTGCCAGCAGCTGGGGACTAGCGGGGGAGGGCTACGAGCAGTACTTC. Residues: CASSWGLAGEGYEQYF.

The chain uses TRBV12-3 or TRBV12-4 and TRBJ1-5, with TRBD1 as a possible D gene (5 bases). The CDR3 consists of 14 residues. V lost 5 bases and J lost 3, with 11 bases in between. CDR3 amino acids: CASSGLQVNQPQHF. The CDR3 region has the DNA TGTGCCAGCAGTGGCCTACAGGTCAATCAGCCCCAGCATTTT.

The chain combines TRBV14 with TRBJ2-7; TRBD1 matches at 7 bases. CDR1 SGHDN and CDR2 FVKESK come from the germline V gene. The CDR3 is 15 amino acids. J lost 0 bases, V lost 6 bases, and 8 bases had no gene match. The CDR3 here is CASSIRDSSSYEQYF. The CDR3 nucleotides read TGTGCCAGCAGTATCCGGGACAGTAGCTCCTACGAGCAGTACTTC.

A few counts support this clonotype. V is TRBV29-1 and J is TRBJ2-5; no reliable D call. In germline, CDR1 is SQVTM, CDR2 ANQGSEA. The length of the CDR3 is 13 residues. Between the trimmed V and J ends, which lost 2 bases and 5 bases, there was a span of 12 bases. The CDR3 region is CSVEFGPRETQYF. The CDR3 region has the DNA TGCAGCGTTGAATTTGGGCCGCGGGAGACCCAGTACTTC.

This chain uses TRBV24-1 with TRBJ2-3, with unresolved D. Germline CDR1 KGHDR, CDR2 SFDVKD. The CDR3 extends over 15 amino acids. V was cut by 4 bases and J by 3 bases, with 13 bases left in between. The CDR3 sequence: CATSDPSRATDTQYF. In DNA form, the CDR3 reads TGTGCCACCAGTGACCCGTCTCGCGCGACAGATACGCAGTATTTT.

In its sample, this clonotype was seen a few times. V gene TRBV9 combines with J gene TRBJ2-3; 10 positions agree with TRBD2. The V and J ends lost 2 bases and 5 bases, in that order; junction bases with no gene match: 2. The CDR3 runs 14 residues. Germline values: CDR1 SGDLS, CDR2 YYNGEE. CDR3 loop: CASSVSGGKDTQYF. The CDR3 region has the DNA TGTGCCAGCAGCGTTAGCGGGGGGAAAGATACGCAGTATTTT.

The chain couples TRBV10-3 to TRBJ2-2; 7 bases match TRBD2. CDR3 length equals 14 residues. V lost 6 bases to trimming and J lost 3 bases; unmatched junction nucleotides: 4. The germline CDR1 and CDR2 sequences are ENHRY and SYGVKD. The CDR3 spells CAIRSGADTGELFF. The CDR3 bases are TGTGCCATCAGGAGCGGGGCCGACACCGGGGAGCTGTTTTTT.

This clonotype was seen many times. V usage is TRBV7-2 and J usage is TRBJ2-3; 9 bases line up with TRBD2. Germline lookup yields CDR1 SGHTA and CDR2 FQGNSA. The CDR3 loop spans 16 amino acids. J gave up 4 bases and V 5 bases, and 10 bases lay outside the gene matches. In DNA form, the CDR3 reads TGTGCCAGCAGCAAGACGCTAGCGGGGTCCGCAGATACGCAGTATTTT. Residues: CASSKTLAGSADTQYF.

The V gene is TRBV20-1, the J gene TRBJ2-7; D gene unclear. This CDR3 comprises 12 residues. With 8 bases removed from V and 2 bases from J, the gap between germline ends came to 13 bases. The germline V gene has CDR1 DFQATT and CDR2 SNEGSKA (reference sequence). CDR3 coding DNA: TGCAGTATAAGTGACACCACCTACGAGCAGTACTTC. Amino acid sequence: CSISDTTYEQYF.

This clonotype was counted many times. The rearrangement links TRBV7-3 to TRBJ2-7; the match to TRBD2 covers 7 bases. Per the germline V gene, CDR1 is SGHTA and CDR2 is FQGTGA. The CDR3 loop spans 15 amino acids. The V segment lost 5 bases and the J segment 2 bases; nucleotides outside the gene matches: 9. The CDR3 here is CASSPTGGGTYEQYF. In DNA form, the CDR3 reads TGTGCCAGCAGCCCCACGGGCGGGGGAACCTACGAGCAGTACTTC.

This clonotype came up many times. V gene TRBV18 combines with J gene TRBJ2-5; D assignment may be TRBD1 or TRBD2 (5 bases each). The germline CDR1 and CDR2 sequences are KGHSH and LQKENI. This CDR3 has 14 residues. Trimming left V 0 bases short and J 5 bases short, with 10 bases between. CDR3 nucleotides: TGTGCCAGCTCACCACCGGGACGTGGGGAGACCCAGTACTTC. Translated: CASSPPGRGETQYF. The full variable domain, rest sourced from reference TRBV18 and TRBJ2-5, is NAGVMQNPRHLVRRRGQEARLRCSPMKGHSHVYWYRQLPEEGLKFMVYLQKENIIDESGMPKERFSAEFPKEGPSILRIQQVVRGDSAAYFCASSPPGRGETQYFGPGTRLLVL.

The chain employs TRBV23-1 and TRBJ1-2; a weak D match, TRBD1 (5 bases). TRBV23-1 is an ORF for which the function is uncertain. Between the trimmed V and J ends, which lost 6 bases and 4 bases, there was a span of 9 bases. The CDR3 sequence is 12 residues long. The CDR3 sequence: CASRQVSYGYTF. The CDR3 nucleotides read TGCGCCAGCAGACAGGTTTCCTATGGCTACACCTTC.

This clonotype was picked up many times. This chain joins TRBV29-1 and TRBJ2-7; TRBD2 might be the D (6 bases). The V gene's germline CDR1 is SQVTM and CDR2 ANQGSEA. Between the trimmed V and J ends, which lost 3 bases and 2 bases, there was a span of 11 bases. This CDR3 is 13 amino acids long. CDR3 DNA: TGCAGCGTTGACATCGGGGGAACCTACGAGCAGTACTTC. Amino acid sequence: CSVDIGGTYEQYF.

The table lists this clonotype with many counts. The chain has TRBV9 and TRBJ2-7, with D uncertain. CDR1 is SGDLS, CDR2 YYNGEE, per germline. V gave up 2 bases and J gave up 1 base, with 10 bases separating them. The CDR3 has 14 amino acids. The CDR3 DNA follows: TGTGCCAGCAGCGTCAACCCTCAATCCTACGAGCAGTACTTC. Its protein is CASSVNPQSYEQYF.

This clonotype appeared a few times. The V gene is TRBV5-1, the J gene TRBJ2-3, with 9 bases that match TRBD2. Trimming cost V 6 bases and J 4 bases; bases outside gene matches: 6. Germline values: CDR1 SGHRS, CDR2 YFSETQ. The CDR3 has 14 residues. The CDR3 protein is CASMVVAGADTQYF. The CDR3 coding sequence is TGCGCCAGCATGGTAGTAGCGGGAGCAGATACGCAGTATTTT.

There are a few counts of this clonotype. The CDR3 region is CASSLSIFGDTGELFF. CDR3 DNA sequence: TGTGCCAGCAGCTTGTCGATCTTCGGGGACACCGGGGAGCTGTTTTTT. V and J are TRBV5-6 and TRBJ2-2, with D maybe TRBD2 (5 bases). The germline CDR1 and CDR2 sequences are SGHDT and YYEEEE. This CDR3 is 16 amino acids long. Trimming pared 1 base from V and 3 bases from J, leaving 13 bases between.

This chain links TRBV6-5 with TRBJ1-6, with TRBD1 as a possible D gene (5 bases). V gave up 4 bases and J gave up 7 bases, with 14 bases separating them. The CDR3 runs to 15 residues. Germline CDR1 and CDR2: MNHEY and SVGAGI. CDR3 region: CASSSGTGGNSPLHF. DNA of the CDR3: TGTGCCAGCAGTTCTGGGACGGGCGGCAATTCACCCCTCCACTTT.

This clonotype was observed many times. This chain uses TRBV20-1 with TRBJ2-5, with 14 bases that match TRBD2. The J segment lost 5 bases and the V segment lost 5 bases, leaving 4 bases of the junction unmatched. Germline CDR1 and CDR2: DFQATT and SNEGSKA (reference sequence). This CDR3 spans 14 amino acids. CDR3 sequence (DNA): TGCAGTGCTGAGACTAGCGGGGGGGCTGAGACCCAGTACTTC. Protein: CSAETSGGAETQYF.

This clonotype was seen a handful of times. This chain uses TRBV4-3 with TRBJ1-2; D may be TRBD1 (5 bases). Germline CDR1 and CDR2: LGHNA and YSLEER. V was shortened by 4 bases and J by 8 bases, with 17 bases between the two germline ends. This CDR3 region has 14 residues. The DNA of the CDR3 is TGCGCCAGCAGCCCCCAGGTTGACCAGGGAGGCTACACCTTC. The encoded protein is CASSPQVDQGGYTF.

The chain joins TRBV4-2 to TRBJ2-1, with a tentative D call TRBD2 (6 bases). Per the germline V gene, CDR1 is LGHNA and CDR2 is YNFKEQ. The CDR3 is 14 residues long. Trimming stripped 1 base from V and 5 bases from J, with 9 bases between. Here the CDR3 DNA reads TGTGCCAGCAGCCAAGGCGGGGATAACAATGAGCAGTTCTTC. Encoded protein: CASSQGGDNNEQFF.

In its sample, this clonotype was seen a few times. In DNA, the CDR3 is TGTGCCAGCAGCCCTCCAAGAGGGCGCCAAGAGACCCAGTACTTC. Translating gives CASSPPRGRQETQYF. The gene calls are TRBV3-1 and TRBJ2-5; TRBD2 is a possible D gene (5 bases). The CDR3 covers 15 residues. V shed 4 bases and J shed 1 base, with 13 bases lying between them. Germline lookup yields CDR1 LGHDT and CDR2 YNNKEL (reference sequence).

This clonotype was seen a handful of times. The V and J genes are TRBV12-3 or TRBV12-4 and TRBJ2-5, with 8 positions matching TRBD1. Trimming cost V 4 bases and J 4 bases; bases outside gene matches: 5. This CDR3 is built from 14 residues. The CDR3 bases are TGTGCCAGCAGTTCCTCAGACAGGGGAGAGACCCAGTACTTC. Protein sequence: CASSSSDRGETQYF.

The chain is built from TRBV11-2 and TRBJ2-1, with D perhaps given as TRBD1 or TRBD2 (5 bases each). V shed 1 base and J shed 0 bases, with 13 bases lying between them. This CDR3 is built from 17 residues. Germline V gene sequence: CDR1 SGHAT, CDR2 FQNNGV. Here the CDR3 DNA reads TGTGCCAGCAGCTTAGCGGGTCGTGGGGGCTCCTACAATGAGCAGTTCTTC. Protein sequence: CASSLAGRGGSYNEQFF.

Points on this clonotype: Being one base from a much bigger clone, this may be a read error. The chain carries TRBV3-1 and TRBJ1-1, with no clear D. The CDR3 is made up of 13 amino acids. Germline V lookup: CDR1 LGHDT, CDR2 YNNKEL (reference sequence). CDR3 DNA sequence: TGTGCCAGCACCGTCGCCAGGAACACTGAAGCTTCCTTT. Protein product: CASTVARNTEASF.

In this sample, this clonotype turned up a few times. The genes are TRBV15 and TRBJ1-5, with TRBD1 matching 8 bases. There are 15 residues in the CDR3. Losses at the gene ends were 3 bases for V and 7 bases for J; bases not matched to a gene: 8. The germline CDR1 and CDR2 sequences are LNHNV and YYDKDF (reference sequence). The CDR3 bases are TGTGCCACCAGCAGGGAGACAGGGGCGGGACAGCCCCAGCATTTT. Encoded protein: CATSRETGAGQPQHF.

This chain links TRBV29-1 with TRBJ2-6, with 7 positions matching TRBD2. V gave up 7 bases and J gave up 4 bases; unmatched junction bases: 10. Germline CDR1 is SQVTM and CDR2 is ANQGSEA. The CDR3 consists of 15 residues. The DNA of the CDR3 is TGCAGCGCTGCGAGGGGAGGGCCCGGGGCCAACGTCCTGACTTTC. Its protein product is CSAARGGPGANVLTF.

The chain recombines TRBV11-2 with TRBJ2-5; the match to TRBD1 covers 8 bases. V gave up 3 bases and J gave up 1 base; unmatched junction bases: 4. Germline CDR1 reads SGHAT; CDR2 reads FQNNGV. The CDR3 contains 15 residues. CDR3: CASSFTGGRQETQYF. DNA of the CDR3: TGTGCCAGCAGCTTTACAGGGGGTCGCCAAGAGACCCAGTACTTC. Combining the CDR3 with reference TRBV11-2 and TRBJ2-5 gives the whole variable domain EAGVAQSPRYKIIEKRQSVAFWCNPISGHATLYWYQQILGQGPKLLIQFQNNGVVDDSQLPKDRFSAERLKGVDSTLKIQPAKLEDSAVYLCASSFTGGRQETQYFGPGTRLLVL.

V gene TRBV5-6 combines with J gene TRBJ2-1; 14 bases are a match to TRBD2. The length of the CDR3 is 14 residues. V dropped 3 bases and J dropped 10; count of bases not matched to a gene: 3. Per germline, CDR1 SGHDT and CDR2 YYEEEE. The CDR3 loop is CASSSGLAGVEQFF. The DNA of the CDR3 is TGTGCCAGCAGCTCGGGACTAGCGGGAGTAGAGCAGTTCTTC.

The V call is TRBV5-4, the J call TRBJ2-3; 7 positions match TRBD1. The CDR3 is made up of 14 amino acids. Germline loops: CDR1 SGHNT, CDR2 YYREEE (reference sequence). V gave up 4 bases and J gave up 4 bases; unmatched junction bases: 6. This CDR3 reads CASSQQGPADTQYF. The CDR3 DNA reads TGTGCCAGCAGCCAACAGGGGCCCGCAGATACGCAGTATTTT.